Described below is a single T cell receptor beta chain sequence and its context. The antigen is not known. Here immunoSEQ multiplex PCR was the method, and the copy in TCRdb shows in-frame clones only, minus some. Counted here are 2 million to 2.5 million clones, 90% to 97% occurring once; the ten biggest clones make up 0.1% to 0.15%. These data are taken from a study of shared clonotypes between healthy human individuals. Overall study results and limits: Limited genetic and exposure-history diversity came from having few donors.

The TCR was taken from a man younger than 35 in good health. The sequenced sample consisted of naive CD4+ T cells sorted from blood. The subset denotes: CD45RA+ positively selected.

In DNA, the CDR3 is TGTGCCTGGAGCCAAGGGTCGGACTATGGCTACACCTTC. Translation: CAWSQGSDYGYTF. V usage is TRBV30 and J usage is TRBJ1-2; D is uncertain. The germline V gene has CDR1 GTSNPN and CDR2 SVGIG (reference sequence). With 3 bases removed from V and 3 bases from J, the gap between germline ends came to 11 bases. CDR3 length equals 13 residues.